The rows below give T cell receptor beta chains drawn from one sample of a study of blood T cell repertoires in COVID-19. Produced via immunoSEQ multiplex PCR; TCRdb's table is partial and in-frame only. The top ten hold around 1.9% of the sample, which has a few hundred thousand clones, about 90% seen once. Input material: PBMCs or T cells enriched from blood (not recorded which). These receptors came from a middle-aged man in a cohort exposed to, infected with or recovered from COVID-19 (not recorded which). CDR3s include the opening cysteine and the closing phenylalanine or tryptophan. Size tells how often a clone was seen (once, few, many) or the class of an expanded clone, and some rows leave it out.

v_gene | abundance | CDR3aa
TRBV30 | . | CAWSTSNGNTIYF
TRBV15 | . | CATSREGTGNTEAFF
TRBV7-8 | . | CASSPSQRQSNEQFF
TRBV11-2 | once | CASSPGDRGRETQYF
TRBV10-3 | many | CAISNRQGMSYGYTF
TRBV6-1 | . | CASSEAQGAVTEAFF
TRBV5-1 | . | CASSLGGAGEKLFF
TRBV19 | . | CATSRTGDSNQPQHF
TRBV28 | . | CASSSLQGMDSPLHF
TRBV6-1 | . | CASSESAGGVGEKLFF
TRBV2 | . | CASSERYEQYF
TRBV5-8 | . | CASSLLNGGNQPQHF
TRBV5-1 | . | CASRDRPNTEAFF
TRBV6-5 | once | CASSYTGHSYNEQFF
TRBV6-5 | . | CASSSGWDNSEQYF
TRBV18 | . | CASSPGPDRTLRYEQYF
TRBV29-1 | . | CSVGGLGGSDTQYF
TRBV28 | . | CASSFPAGTYEQYF
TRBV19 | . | CASSIGQGGTQYF
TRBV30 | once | CAWNKREPWEQYF
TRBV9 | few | CASSPREVLTSSYNEQFF
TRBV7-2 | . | CASSLDPGQGLGYTF
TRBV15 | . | CATRQGAMNTEAFF
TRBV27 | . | CASSLSFKGNEQFF
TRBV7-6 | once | CASSRTPGTSGTYEQYF
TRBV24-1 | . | CATSDTGTRRDTGELFF
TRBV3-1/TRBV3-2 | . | CASSQDTSYGYTF
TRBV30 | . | CAWTGQDNSPLHF
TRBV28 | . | CASSFWGLTPRGNTEAFF
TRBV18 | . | CASSSLLGSSYNSPLHF
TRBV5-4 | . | CASSSTQSSYEQYF
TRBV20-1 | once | CSASNRSPTEAFF
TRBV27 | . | CASSLAASGRGETQYF
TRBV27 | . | CASSGGTGGSSEKLFF
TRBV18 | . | CASSLDSLGGYTF
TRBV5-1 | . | CASSLWQGYEQFF
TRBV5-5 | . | CASSLWGGNEQFF
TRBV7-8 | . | CASSLAPVVGETQYF
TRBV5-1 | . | CASRPQPGEQETQYF
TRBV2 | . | CASSEAGRFSYEQYF
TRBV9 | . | CASSGQGRRNTIYF
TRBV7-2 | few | CASSFGNSGNTIYF
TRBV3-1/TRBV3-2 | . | CASSQGAGNTEAFF
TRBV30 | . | CAWSVHTGVTDTQYF
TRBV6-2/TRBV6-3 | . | CASSYELAGVETQYF
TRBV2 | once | CASSEAEGVYNEQFF
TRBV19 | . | CASRPNSNQPQHF
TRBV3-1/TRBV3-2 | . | CASRGLAGVMTDTQYF
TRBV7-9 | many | CASSWTGTEAFF
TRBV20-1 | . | CSARVGTSKFF
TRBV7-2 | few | CASSGRLAQSHSYNEQFF